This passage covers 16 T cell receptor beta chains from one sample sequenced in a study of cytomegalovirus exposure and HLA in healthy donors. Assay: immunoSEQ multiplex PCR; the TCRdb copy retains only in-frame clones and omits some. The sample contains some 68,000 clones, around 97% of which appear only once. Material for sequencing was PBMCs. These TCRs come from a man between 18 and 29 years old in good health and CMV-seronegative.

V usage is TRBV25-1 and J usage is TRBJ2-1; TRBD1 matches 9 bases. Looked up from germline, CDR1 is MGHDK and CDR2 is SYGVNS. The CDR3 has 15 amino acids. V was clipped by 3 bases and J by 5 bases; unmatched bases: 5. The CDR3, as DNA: TGTGCCAGCAGTGATACAGGGGGCGTCGACAATGAGCAGTTCTTC. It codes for CASSDTGGVDNEQFF.

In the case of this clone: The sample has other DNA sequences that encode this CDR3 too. The CDR3 protein is CASSLSGSRDTQYF. DNA for the CDR3: TGTGCCAGCAGCTTAAGCGGGAGTAGGGATACGCAGTATTTT. V gene TRBV7-3 combines with J gene TRBJ2-3; TRBD2 matches 7 bases. Germline V CDR1 and CDR2: SGHTA, FQGTGA. The CDR3 is 14 amino acids. V trimming: 1 base; J trimming: 6 bases; junction bases outside the gene matches: 4. The full variable domain, in which reference TRBV7-3 and TRBJ2-3 provide the parts outside the CDR3, is GAGVSQTPSNKVTEKGKYVELRCDPISGHTALYWYRQSLGQGPEFLIYFQGTGAADDSGLPNDRFFAVRPEGSVSTLKIQRTERGDSAVYLCASSLSGSRDTQYFGPGTRLTVL.

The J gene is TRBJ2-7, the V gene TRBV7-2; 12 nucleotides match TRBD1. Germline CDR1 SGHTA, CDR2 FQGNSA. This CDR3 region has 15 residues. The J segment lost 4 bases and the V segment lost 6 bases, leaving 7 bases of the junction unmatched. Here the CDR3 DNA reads TGTGCCAGCAGTTACCCGGGACAGGGGGCGTACGAGCAGTACTTC. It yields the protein CASSYPGQGAYEQYF.

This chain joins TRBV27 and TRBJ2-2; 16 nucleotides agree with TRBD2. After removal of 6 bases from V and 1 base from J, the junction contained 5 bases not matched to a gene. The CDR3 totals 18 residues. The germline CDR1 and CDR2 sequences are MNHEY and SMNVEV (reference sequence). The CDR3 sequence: CASRGLAGGPRNTGELFF. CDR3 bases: TGTGCCAGCAGGGGACTAGCGGGAGGGCCAAGGAACACCGGGGAGCTGTTTTTT.

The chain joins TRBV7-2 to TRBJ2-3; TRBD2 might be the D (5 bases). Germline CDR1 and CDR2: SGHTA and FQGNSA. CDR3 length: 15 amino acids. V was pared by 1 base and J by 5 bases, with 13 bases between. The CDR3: CASSLGVSGGDTQYF. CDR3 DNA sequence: TGTGCCAGCAGCTTAGGGGTATCCGGAGGAGATACGCAGTATTTT.

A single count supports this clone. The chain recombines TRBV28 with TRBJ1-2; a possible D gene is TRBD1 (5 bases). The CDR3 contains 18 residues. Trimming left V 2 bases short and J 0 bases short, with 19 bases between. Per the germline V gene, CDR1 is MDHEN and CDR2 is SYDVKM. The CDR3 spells CASSLDRAGRVANYGYTF. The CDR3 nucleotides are TGTGCCAGCAGTTTAGATAGGGCAGGGCGTGTAGCTAACTATGGCTACACCTTC.

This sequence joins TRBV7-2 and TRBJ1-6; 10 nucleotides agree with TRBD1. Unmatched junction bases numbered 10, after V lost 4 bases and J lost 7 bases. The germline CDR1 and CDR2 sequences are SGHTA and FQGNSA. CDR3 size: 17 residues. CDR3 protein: CASSSIDRGQTNSPLHF. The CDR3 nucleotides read TGTGCCAGCAGCTCCATAGACAGGGGGCAGACGAATTCACCCCTCCACTTT.

The CDR3 DNA sequence: TGTGCCAGCAGTTACCTAAAGATACAGCAAAATTCACCCCTCCACTTT. Its translation is CASSYLKIQQNSPLHF. The chain joins TRBV6-6 to TRBJ1-6; D call uncertain. The CDR3 runs 16 residues. Germline assignment: CDR1 MNHNY and CDR2 SVGAGI (reference sequence). Trimming shortened V by 2 bases and J by 7 bases, and 15 bases separated the two germline ends.

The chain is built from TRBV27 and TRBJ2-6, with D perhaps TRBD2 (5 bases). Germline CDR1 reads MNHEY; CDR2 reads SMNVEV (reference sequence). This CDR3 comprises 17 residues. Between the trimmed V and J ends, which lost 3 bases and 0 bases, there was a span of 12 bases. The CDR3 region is CASSFLGLSSGANVLTF. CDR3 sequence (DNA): TGTGCCAGCAGTTTCCTAGGACTCAGCTCTGGGGCCAACGTCCTGACTTTC.

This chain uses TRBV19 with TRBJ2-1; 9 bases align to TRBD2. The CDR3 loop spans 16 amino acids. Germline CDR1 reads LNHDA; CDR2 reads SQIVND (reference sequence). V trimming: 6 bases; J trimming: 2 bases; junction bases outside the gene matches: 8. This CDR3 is CASSILAGDPYNEQFF. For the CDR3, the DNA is TGTGCCAGTAGCATCTTAGCGGGAGATCCCTACAATGAGCAGTTCTTC.

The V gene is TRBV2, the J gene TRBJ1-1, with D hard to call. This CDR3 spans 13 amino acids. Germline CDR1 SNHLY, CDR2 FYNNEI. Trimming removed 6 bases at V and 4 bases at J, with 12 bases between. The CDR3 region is CASRTTLATEAFF. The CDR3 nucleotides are TGTGCCAGCAGGACGACTTTGGCCACTGAAGCTTTCTTT.

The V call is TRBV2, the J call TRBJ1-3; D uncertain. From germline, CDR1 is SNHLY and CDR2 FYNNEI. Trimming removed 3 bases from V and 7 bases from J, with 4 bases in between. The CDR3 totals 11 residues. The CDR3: CASSDRNTIYF. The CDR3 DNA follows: TGTGCCAGCAGTGACCGGAACACCATATATTTT.

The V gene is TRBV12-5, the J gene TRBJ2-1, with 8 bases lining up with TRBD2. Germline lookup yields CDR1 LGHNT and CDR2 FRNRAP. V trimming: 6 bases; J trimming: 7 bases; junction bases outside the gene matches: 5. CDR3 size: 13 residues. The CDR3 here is CASGLGGGNEQFF. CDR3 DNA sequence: TGTGCTAGTGGACTCGGGGGGGGAAATGAGCAGTTCTTC.

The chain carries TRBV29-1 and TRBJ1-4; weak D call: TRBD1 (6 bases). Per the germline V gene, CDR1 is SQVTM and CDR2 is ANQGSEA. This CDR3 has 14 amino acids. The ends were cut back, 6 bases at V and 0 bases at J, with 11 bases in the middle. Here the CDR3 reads CSVGTPATNEKLFF. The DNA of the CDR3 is TGCAGCGTAGGGACACCTGCAACTAATGAAAAACTGTTTTTT. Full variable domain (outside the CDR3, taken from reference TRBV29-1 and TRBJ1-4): SAVISQKPSRDICQRGTSLTIQCQVDSQVTMMFWYRQQPGQSLTLIATANQGSEATYESGFVIDKFPISRPNLTFSTLTVSNMSPEDSSIYLCSVGTPATNEKLFFGSGTQLSVL.

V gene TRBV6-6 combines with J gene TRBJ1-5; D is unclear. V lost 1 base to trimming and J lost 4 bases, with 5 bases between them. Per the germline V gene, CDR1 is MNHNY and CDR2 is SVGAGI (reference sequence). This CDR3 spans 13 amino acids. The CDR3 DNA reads TGTGCCAGCAGTTACTTAACAAATCAGCCCCAGCATTTT. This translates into CASSYLTNQPQHF.

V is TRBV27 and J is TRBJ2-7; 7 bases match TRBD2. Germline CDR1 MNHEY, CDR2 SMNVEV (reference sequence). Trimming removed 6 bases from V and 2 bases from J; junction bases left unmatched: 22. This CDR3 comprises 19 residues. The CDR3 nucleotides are TGTGCCAGCAGCTCTCAGACTAGCCCCCGTGGCACGGATACCTACGAGCAGTACTTC. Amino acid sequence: CASSSQTSPRGTDTYEQYF.